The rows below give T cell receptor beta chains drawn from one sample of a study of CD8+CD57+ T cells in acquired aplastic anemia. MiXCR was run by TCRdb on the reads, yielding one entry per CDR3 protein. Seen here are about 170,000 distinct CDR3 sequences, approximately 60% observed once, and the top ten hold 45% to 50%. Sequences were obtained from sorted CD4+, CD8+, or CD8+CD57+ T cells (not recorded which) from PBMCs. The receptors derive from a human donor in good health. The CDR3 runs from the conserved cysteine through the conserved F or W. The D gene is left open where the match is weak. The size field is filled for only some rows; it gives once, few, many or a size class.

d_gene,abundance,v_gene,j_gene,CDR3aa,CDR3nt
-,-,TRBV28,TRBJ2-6,CASRAGTYSGANVLTF,TGTGCCAGCAGGGCCGGGACTTACTCTGGGGCCAACGTCCTGACTTTC
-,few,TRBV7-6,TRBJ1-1,CASSLVFGDTEAFF,TGTGCCAGCAGCTTAGTATTTGGGGACACTGAAGCTTTCTTT
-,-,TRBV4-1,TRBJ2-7,CASSQTPGSETPYEQYF,TGCGCCAGCAGCCAAACTCCGGGGTCTGAAACCCCCTACGAGCAGTATTTC
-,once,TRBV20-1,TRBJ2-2,CSARNRDGGDTGELFF,TGCAGTGCCCGGAACAGGGATGGCGGGGACACCGGGGAGCTGTTTTTT
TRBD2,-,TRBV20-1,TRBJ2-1,CSAREAVAGGNEQFF,TGCAGTGCTAGAGAAGCGGTAGCGGGAGGTAATGAGCAGTTCTTC
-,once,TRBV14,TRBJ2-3,CASTDTQYF,TGTGCTAGCACAGATACGCAGTATTTT
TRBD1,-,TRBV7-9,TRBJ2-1,CASSMSGAGTGRGNEQFF,TGTGCCAGCAGCATGAGCGGAGCCGGGACAGGGAGGGGAAATGAGCAGTTCTTC
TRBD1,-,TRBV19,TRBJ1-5,CASSMSTGGSEQPQHF,TGTGCCAGTAGTATGTCTACAGGGGGCTCTGAGCAGCCCCAGCATTTT
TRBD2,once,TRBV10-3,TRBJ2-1,CAISPRTSGVLNEQFF,TGTGCCATCAGTCCAAGGACTAGCGGGGTTTTGAATGAGCAGTTCTTC
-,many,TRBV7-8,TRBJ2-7,CASSLYGIVYEQYF,TGTGCCAGCAGCTTATATGGGATTGTCTACGAGCAGTACTTC
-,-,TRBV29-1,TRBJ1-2,CGVEDPAAYYGYTF,TGCGGCGTTGAAGATCCAGCAGCTTACTATGGCTACACCTTC
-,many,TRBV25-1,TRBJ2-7,CASSQQDGIYEQYF,TGTGCCAGCAGTCAACAGGACGGGATCTACGAGCAGTACTTC
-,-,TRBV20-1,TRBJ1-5,CSALGAGRWGNQPQHF,TGCAGTGCGCTAGGGGCGGGGAGGTGGGGCAATCAGCCCCAGCATTTT
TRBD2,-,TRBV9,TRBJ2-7,CASSATAGGSYEQYF,TGTGCCAGCAGCGCGACAGCGGGAGGGTCCTACGAGCAGTACTTC
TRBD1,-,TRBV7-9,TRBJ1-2,CASSPLPGQGTINYGYTF,TGTGCCAGCAGCCCCCTGCCCGGACAGGGAACTATTAACTATGGCTACACCTTC
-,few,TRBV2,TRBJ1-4,CASNVSPTNEKLFF,TGTGCCAGCAATGTGAGCCCGACTAATGAAAAACTGTTTTTT
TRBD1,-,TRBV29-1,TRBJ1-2,CSAPTGSDYGYTF,TGCAGCGCCCCGACAGGGTCCGACTATGGCTACACCTTC
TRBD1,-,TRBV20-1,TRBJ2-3,CSAREDRETDTQYF,TGCAGTGCTAGAGAGGACAGGGAGACAGATACGCAGTATTTT
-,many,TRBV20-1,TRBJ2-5,CSVQVQETQYF,TGCAGTGTCCAGGTACAAGAGACCCAGTACTTC
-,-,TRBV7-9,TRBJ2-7,CASSSTVPYYEQYF,TGCGCCAGCAGCTCGACAGTACCTTACTACGAGCAGTACTTC
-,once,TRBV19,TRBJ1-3,CASCTASGNTIYF,TGTGCCAGTTGCACCGCCAGTGGAAACACCATATATTTT
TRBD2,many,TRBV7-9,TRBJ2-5,CASSSTIGLAAQETQYF,TGTGCCAGCAGCTCTACCATCGGACTAGCGGCCCAAGAGACCCAGTACTTC
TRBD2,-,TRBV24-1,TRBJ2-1,CATSDSSGGVLSEQFF,TGTGCCACCAGTGATTCCAGCGGGGGGGTATTAAGTGAGCAGTTCTTC
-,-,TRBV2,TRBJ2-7,CASRDRYYEQYF,TGTGCCAGCAGGGACAGATACTACGAGCAGTACTTC
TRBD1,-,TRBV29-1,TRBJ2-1,CSERTGGSANEQFF,TGCAGCGAAAGGACAGGGGGCTCTGCCAATGAGCAGTTCTTC
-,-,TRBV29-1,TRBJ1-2,CSVVVSLGRGYTF,TGCAGCGTTGTTGTGTCACTTGGCAGAGGCTACACCTTC
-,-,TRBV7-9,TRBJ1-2,CASSFPPTF,TGTGCCAGCAGCTTCCCACCCACCTTC
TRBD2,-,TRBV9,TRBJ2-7,CASSVVAGDPYEQYF,TGTGCCAGCAGCGTAGTGGCGGGAGATCCCTACGAGCAGTACTTC
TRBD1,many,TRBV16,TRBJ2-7,CASSQPDRGQGEQYF,TGTGCCAGCAGCCAACCCGACAGGGGGCAAGGCGAGCAGTACTTC
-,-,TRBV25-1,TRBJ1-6,CASIVVVPPNSPLHF,TGTGCCAGCATAGTGGTGGTGCCTCCAAATTCACCCCTCCACTTT
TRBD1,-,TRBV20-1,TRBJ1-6,CSAPIPGQGMTPLHF,TGCAGTGCGCCGATTCCGGGACAGGGGATGACACCCCTCCACTTT
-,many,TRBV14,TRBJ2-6,CASSRTTKIDPGQAGANVLTF,TGTGCCAGCAGCCGTACAACAAAGATTGACCCAGGGCAAGCTGGGGCCAACGTCCTGACTTTC
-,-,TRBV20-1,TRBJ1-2,CSARDLKGNYGYTF,TGCAGTGCTAGAGATTTGAAAGGAAACTATGGCTACACCTTC
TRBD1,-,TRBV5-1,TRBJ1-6,CASSPRTGLALNSPLHF,TGCGCCAGCAGCCCACGGACAGGTTTGGCGCTTAATTCACCCCTCCACTTT
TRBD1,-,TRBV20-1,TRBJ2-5,CSALDRCQETQYF,TGCAGTGCCCTGGACAGGTGCCAAGAGACCCAGTACTTC
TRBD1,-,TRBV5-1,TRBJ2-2,CASSLEGQGGGELFF,TGCGCCAGCAGCTTGGAAGGACAGGGAGGCGGGGAGCTGTTTTTT
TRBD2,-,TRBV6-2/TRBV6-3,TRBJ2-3,CASSYHWTSGSGGDTQYF,TGTGCCAGCAGTTACCATTGGACTAGCGGGAGTGGGGGAGATACGCAGTATTTT
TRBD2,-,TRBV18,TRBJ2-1,CASSPPSGRGFDEQFF,TGTGCCAGCTCACCACCTAGCGGGAGGGGATTCGATGAGCAGTTCTTC
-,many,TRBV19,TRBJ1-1,CASSIIPRAEAFF,TGTGCCAGTAGTATAATCCCCAGGGCTGAAGCTTTCTTT
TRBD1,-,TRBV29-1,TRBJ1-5,CSVRDRVKYSNQPQHF,TGCAGCGTCCGGGACAGGGTCAAATATAGCAATCAGCCCCAGCATTTT
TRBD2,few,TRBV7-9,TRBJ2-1,CASSSGGGAFNEQFF,TGTGCCAGCAGCTCCGGCGGGGGGGCCTTCAATGAGCAGTTCTTC
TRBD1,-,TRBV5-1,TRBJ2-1,CASSLQGVNNEQFF,TGCGCCAGCAGCTTACAGGGGGTGAACAATGAGCAGTTCTTC
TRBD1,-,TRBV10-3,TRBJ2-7,CAITPDRVHEQYF,TGTGCCATCACCCCGGACAGGGTCCACGAGCAGTACTTC
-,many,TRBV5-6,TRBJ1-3,CASSWTPGSGNTIYF,TGTGCCAGCAGCTGGACTCCCGGCTCTGGAAACACCATATATTTT
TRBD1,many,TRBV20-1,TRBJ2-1,CSARDRDRYNEQFF,TGCAGTGCTAGAGATAGGGACAGGTACAATGAGCAGTTCTTC
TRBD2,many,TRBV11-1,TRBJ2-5,CASSLGGLGLQETQYF,TGTGCCAGCAGCTTAGGGGGACTAGGCCTGCAAGAGACCCAGTACTTC